This T cell receptor (beta chain) emerged from a study of T cell responses to AZD1222 COVID-19 vaccine listed by TCRdb under 2021. Study-wide context: AZD1222 recipients given second doses at about 4 weeks or at about 12 weeks were pooled, since spike-specific TCR depth and breadth were not found to differ between the two schedules. A total of 230 to 250 trial participants underwent TCR sequencing, of whom 200 to 220 had received two doses of AZD1222 and approximately 25 had received two doses of the MenACWY control vaccine. Trial participants were enrolled into age subgroups of 18-55, 56-69 and 70-plus years, which contained about 150, 27 and 61 TCR-sequenced participants, respectively. The full study reports these points: A significant rise in spike-specific TCR breadth and depth was observed after two AZD1222 doses relative to day 0 and relative to MenACWY recipients. Vaccine-associated CD4 TCRs spanned the whole spike protein, with dominant responses in regions 160-218 and 743-854. Because no day 14 peak-response samples were available, the repertoires could be characterized only after the peak T cell response. Conclusions about previously exposed vaccinees are limited, since just five or six AZD1222 recipients were seropositive for SARS-CoV-2 at baseline. The 56-69-year group was small, and its depth increase did not reach significance, likely because of low power. Reportedly, close to half of the unique spike-specific TCRs recognized epitopes lying outside the regions that are mutated in the B.1.351 and B.1.1.7 variants. Most participants were white British and females outnumbered males, and the authors suggested that clonal diversity may have been underestimated.

Counted from cysteine to phenylalanine, this CDR3 has 13 amino acids. Left in the record is the CDR3 DNA by itself, 39 bases read in frame from the first base. V is reduced by 4 bases and J by 4 bases, leaving a spacing of 9 bases between them. Based on the germline V gene, the CDR1 and CDR2 sequences are SGDLS and YYNGEE. This clone occurred once. It lacks a known antigen. No much larger clone exists at a distance of one base, and base qualities are not known. The CDR3 regions of human TCRbeta chains were analyzed by immunosequencing. Turning to the authors' computational methods: TCRs in the repertoires were compared against a reference library of SARS-CoV-2-specific TCRs that had been generated with the MIRA antigen-specificity platform. Breadth was defined as the fraction of unique TCRs that were SARS-CoV-2-associated. Depth was defined as the fraction of total T cells that were SARS-CoV-2-associated. Each spike-specific TCR was assigned to its reactive spike region and to a CD4 or CD8 class using the MIRA data. Log10-transformed breadth and depth values were compared by one-way ANOVA with Sidak's multiple comparisons tests. In TCRdb, the immuneACCESS table is reduced to in-frame sequences with V and J assigned. These tables do not hold every clone; where another copy was compared, an unresolved V gene accounts for under half, and the others remain unexplained. V, J and clone size reflect that table, while D and trimming were determined from the DNA. The sample table records some 150,000 clones; about 93% of these occur just once. Over 8% of the sample lies in the top ten.

The time point label of this sample denotes: baseline before first vaccination. Samples from vaccinated people were obtained from the UK trials COV001 and COV002, which included a single-blind randomized controlled phase 2/3 trial of AZD1222 (ChAdOx1 nCoV-19) in healthy adults. For TCRbeta chain sequencing, PBMC samples were collected from trial participants at day 0 and at day 28 after the second dose. The sequence came from an adult in good health. The chain was built from TRBV9 and TRBJ2-1, and possibly TRBD1, on 6 matching bases. The material sequenced was peripheral blood, taken on day 0 of AZD1222 vaccination. The CDR3 corresponds to CASSPGHYNEQFF. The DNA is as follows: TGTGCCAGCAGCCCGGGACATTACAATGAGCAGTTCTTC.